Listed below are T cell receptor beta chains from one sample, sequenced in a study of CD8+ T cells in alopecia areata. The repertoire was sequenced with immunoSEQ multiplex PCR; TCRdb's copy has only in-frame clones and lacks some. The sample lists 150,000 to 200,000 clones, roughly 70% occurring once. This specimen was CD8+ T cells sorted from blood, taken at week 0. The receptor source for this set is a human donor with alopecia areata. The CDR3 runs from the conserved cysteine through the conserved F or W. D genes are given only for firm matches. The listing skips clone size in some rows; elsewhere it reads once, few, many or a size class.

>NA|15|TRBV7-9|TRBJ1-1|TRBD1
TGTGCCAGCAGCCCGCAGACAGGGCGGGACACTGAAGCTTTCTTT
CASSPQTGRDTEAFF
>NA|16|TRBV7-9|TRBJ2-7|NA
TGTGCCAGCAGCCCGCTGACCCGGGACACCATCTACGAGCAGTACTTC
CASSPLTRDTIYEQYF
>once|14|TRBV9|TRBJ2-1|TRBD1
TGTGCCAGCACCCGGGACAGCAACTACAATGAGCAGTTCTTC
CASTRDSNYNEQFF
>NA|13|TRBV4-2|TRBJ2-7|NA
TGTGCCAGCAGCCAGGCGGTGGACTGGGAGCAGTACTTC
CASSQAVDWEQYF
>NA|17|TRBV5-4|TRBJ2-3|TRBD2
TGTGCCAGCAGCTTAAAGGGACTAGCGGGGGGCCGAGATACGCAGTATTTT
CASSLKGLAGGRDTQYF
>NA|13|TRBV29-1|TRBJ1-2|TRBD1
TGCAGCGTTGAAGAGGGACAGATATATGGCTACACCTTC
CSVEEGQIYGYTF
>NA|15|TRBV7-9|TRBJ2-7|TRBD2
TGTGCCAGCAGCTTGGCCGGGACTAGCTCCTACGAGCAGTACTTC
CASSLAGTSSYEQYF
>NA|15|TRBV4-1|TRBJ1-1|TRBD1
TGCGCCAGCAGCCAAGACAGGGGGCGGGTGGCTGAAGCTTTCTTT
CASSQDRGRVAEAFF
>NA|15|TRBV9|TRBJ2-1|TRBD2
TGTGCCAGCAGGTCTACTAGCGGGGGCTACAATGAGCAGTTCTTC
CASRSTSGGYNEQFF
>NA|14|TRBV14|TRBJ2-3|NA
TGTGCCAGCAGCCAGGGTCGACACACAGATACGCAGTATTTT
CASSQGRHTDTQYF
>NA|12|TRBV6-6|TRBJ1-3|NA
TGTGCCAGCAGTTACAACGGAAACACCATATATTTT
CASSYNGNTIYF
>once|16|TRBV5-1|TRBJ1-3|NA
TGCGCCAGCAGCCCGCGGGCCCTGAGCTCTGGAAACACCATATATTTT
CASSPRALSSGNTIYF
>NA|15|TRBV7-9|TRBJ1-2|TRBD1
TGTGCCAGCAGCTCTGGGGGACAGGTCAGGGATAGCTACACCTTC
CASSSGGQVRDSYTF
>few|15|TRBV7-9|TRBJ2-7|TRBD1
TGTGCCAGCAGATCGGGACAGGGGGCATCCTACGAGCAGTACTTC
CASRSGQGASYEQYF
>few|11|TRBV7-9|TRBJ2-1|NA
TGTGCCAGCAGCTGGTCCGGGGAGCAGTTCTTC
CASSWSGEQFF
>NA|14|TRBV27|TRBJ2-5|TRBD1
TGTGCCAGCAGCCCGGGGACAGCGGTGGGGACCCAGTACTTC
CASSPGTAVGTQYF
>NA|13|TRBV30|TRBJ1-1|TRBD1
TGTGCCTGGAGTGTAGGACAGGTCACTGAAGCTTTCTTT
CAWSVGQVTEAFF
>NA|16|TRBV13|TRBJ2-3|TRBD2
TGTGCCAGCAGCCCAAGGACTAGCGGGGGGGCGGATACGCAGTATTTT
CASSPRTSGGADTQYF
>NA|13|TRBV9|TRBJ1-1|NA
TGTGCCAGCAGCGTTGGGGATGCCACTGAAGCTTTCTTT
CASSVGDATEAFF
>few|15|TRBV29-1|TRBJ2-4|NA
TGCAGCGTTGGGGGGCCCCTCGGGGCCAAAAACATTCAGTACTTC
CSVGGPLGAKNIQYF
>few|14|TRBV2|TRBJ2-7|TRBD1
TGTGCCCGTCAGGACAGGGAGGACTCCTACGAGCAGTACTTC
CARQDREDSYEQYF
>NA|15|TRBV11-2|TRBJ2-7|TRBD2
TGTGCCAGCAGCTTAGGCGGGGGAACCCGTTACGAGCAGTACTTC
CASSLGGGTRYEQYF
>few|14|TRBV27|TRBJ2-3|TRBD1
TGTGCCAGCAGACCACAGGGGGCTCGGGATACGCAGTATTTT
CASRPQGARDTQYF
>few|11|TRBV9|TRBJ2-5|NA
TGTGCCAGCAGCGTGGGAGGGACCCAGTACTTC
CASSVGGTQYF
>NA|15|TRBV7-6|TRBJ2-4|NA
TGTGCCAGCAGCTTAGCTTCGTCAGTGGGGAACATTCAGTACTTC
CASSLASSVGNIQYF
>NA|11|TRBV15|TRBJ1-1|NA
TGTGCCACCAGAACCAACACTGAAGCTTTCTTT
CATRTNTEAFF
>NA|14|TRBV29-1|TRBJ2-1|TRBD2
TGCAGCGTTTTAGGGAGGGGAACAGACAATGAGCAGTTCTTC
CSVLGRGTDNEQFF
>once|15|TRBV7-9|TRBJ1-1|TRBD1
TGTGCCAGCAGCTCGGGACAGGGGGGTGTCACTGAAGCTTTCTTT
CASSSGQGGVTEAFF
>NA|13|TRBV29-1|TRBJ1-2|TRBD1
TGCAGCGTTGAAATGGACAGGGCCTATGGCTACACCTTC
CSVEMDRAYGYTF
>once|15|TRBV7-6|TRBJ2-7|NA
TGTGCCAGCAGCTTAGCCTGGGGGTGGGTCTACGAGCAGTACTTC
CASSLAWGWVYEQYF
>NA|11|TRBV2|TRBJ1-1|NA
TGTGCCAGTCCGAGAGGCACTGAAGCTTTCTTT
CASPRGTEAFF
>NA|17|TRBV29-1|TRBJ2-7|TRBD2
TGCAGCGTTGATGGACTAGCGGGGGGCGCCGCTAAGTACGAGCAGTACTTC
CSVDGLAGGAAKYEQYF
>NA|16|TRBV4-1|TRBJ2-3|TRBD1
TGCGCCAGCAGCCAAGATGGGACAGGGGGCACAGATACGCAGTATTTT
CASSQDGTGGTDTQYF
>NA|13|TRBV5-6|TRBJ2-2|TRBD1
TGTGCCAGCAGCTGGGGACAGCCCGGGGAGCTGTTTTTT
CASSWGQPGELFF
>NA|15|TRBV2|TRBJ2-5|NA
TGTGCCAGCAAGGATCGAGTCCGTCTCCAAGAGACCCAGTACTTC
CASKDRVRLQETQYF
>few|13|TRBV10-3|TRBJ2-7|NA
TGTGCCATCTTTTCGGAGGTCGGCTACGAGCAGTACTTC
CAIFSEVGYEQYF
>NA|12|TRBV7-9|TRBJ1-2|NA
TGTGCCAGCAGCTTAGGTACATATGGCTACACCTTC
CASSLGTYGYTF
>NA|15|TRBV6-5|TRBJ2-1|NA
TGTGCCAGCGGGGGGTCCTCTAGCTCCTACAATGAGCAGTTCTTC
CASGGSSSSYNEQFF
>NA|17|TRBV5-1|TRBJ2-1|TRBD1
TGCGCCAGCAGCTTGGAGCCAGGGGGCGAACCCTACAATGAGCAGTTCTTC
CASSLEPGGEPYNEQFF
>NA|15|TRBV7-2|TRBJ2-5|NA
TGTGCCAGCAGCTTAGGGCTGGCCCTCCAAGAGACCCAGTACTTC
CASSLGLALQETQYF
>NA|13|TRBV6-5|TRBJ2-7|NA
TGTGCCAGCAGTGGAGACAGTTCCTACGAGCAGTACTTC
CASSGDSSYEQYF
>NA|12|TRBV30|TRBJ1-1|NA
TGTGCCTGGAGTGTACGGGGGACTGAAGCTTTCTTT
CAWSVRGTEAFF
>few|12|TRBV7-9|TRBJ2-2|NA
TGTGCCAGCAGCTCGGGCACCGGGGAGCTGTTTTTT
CASSSGTGELFF
>NA|12|TRBV6-5|TRBJ2-5|NA
TGTGCCAGCTTAGGGGTTGGGGAGACCCAGTACTTC
CASLGVGETQYF
>NA|14|TRBV19|TRBJ1-5|NA
TGTGCCAGTAGTCCTTTTAGGGGCAATCAGCCCCAGCATTTT
CASSPFRGNQPQHF
>NA|15|TRBV7-9|TRBJ2-3|TRBD1
TGTGCCAGCAGCCACACCCAGGGGGTTACAGATACGCAGTATTTT
CASSHTQGVTDTQYF
>NA|16|TRBV7-6|TRBJ2-5|NA
TGTGCCAGCAGTCCCACCTCCGGGGGCCCTCGAGAGACCCAGTACTTC
CASSPTSGGPRETQYF
>NA|14|TRBV7-9|TRBJ2-7|NA
TGTGCCAGCAGTCCCAGACAGGTCATCGACGAGCAGTACTTC
CASSPRQVIDEQYF
>once|11|TRBV20-1|TRBJ1-2|NA
TGCAGTGCTAGAGAATCGGGGGGCTACACCTTC
CSARESGGYTF
>NA|14|TRBV13|TRBJ2-3|NA
TGTGCCAGCAGCTCGGGGACTAGCACAGATACGCAGTATTTT
CASSSGTSTDTQYF